One sample yielded the 20 T cell receptor beta chains listed below, sequenced in a study of blood T cell repertoires in COVID-19. This table comes from immunoSEQ multiplex PCR, and its TCRdb copy is limited to in-frame clones, with some not included. The top ten hold 15% to 20% of the sample, which has 150,000 to 200,000 clones, over 85% seen once. Specimen: peripheral blood. These receptors originate from a man aged 55 to 70 with active or convalescent COVID-19.

The chain carries TRBV9 and TRBJ1-2, with TRBD1 identical over 9 bases. The CDR3 runs to 14 residues. CDR1 and CDR2 from the germline V gene are SGDLS and YYNGEE. With V trimmed by 4 bases and J by 4 bases, 5 bases remained unmatched. CDR3 coding DNA: TGTGCCAGCAGCCCCTCGACAGGGGGCTATGGCTACACCTTC. Translation gives CASSPSTGGYGYTF. Looking up the rest from reference TRBV9 and TRBJ1-2 gives the full variable domain: DSGVTQTPKHLITATGQRVTLRCSPRSGDLSVYWYQQSLDQGLQFLIQYYNGEERAKGNILERFSAQQFPDLHSELNLSSLELGDSALYFCASSPSTGGYGYTFGSGTRLTVV.

This chain links TRBV27 with TRBJ1-2, with TRBD1 as a possible D gene (5 bases). The germline gives CDR1 MNHEY, CDR2 SMNVEV (reference sequence). The CDR3 covers 17 residues. Trimming removed 3 bases at V and 1 base at J, with 18 bases between. CDR3 DNA sequence: TGTGCCAGCAGTTTCGGGGGGACCGGCCCCCGTAACTATGGCTACACCTTC. It is translated as CASSFGGTGPRNYGYTF.

V is TRBV6-5 and J is TRBJ1-2, with 7 bases matching TRBD1. Germline trimming cut 2 bases from V and 2 bases from J; bases unmatched to any gene: 8. This CDR3 has 16 amino acids. Germline CDR1 MNHEY, CDR2 SVGAGI. CDR3: CASSYPRQGRNYGYTF. The CDR3 DNA sequence: TGTGCCAGCAGTTACCCACGACAGGGCAGAAACTATGGCTACACCTTC.

Turning to this clone: Other nucleotide sequences in the sample specify the same CDR3. V is TRBV5-4 and J is TRBJ1-1; 9 bases fit TRBD1. CDR1 is SGHNT and CDR2 is YYREEE in the germline V gene (reference sequence). J gave up 5 bases and V 0 bases, and 5 bases lay outside the gene matches. The CDR3 has 15 residues. This CDR3 is CASSLGGQGDTEAFF. As DNA, the CDR3 is TGTGCCAGCAGCTTGGGGGGACAGGGTGATACTGAAGCTTTCTTT.

The J gene is TRBJ1-1, the V gene TRBV6-4, with TRBD1 identical over 7 bases. The V gene's germline CDR1 is MRHNA and CDR2 SNTAGT. The CDR3 length is 16 residues. V shed 2 bases, J shed 5 bases, and the junction held 11 bases outside the gene matches. The CDR3 sequence is CASSDRRPGRGTEAFF. CDR3 bases: TGTGCCAGCAGTGACCGGAGGCCGGGCAGGGGGACTGAAGCTTTCTTT.

The chain combines TRBV6-4 with TRBJ1-3; TRBD1 is a possible D gene (5 bases). Looked up from germline, CDR1 is MRHNA and CDR2 is SNTAGT. The CDR3 has 14 residues. Trimming stripped 9 bases from V and 2 bases from J, with 14 bases between. CDR3 DNA sequence: TGTGCCAGTATTAGGGGAGGTACTGGAAACACCATATATTTT. Its protein is CASIRGGTGNTIYF.

The CDR3 DNA reads TGTGCCAGCAGTGAAGATTGGGGGGTTGGCTACACCTTC. Translated: CASSEDWGVGYTF. The rearrangement uses TRBV6-1 and TRBJ1-2; the D gene is possibly TRBD1 (5 bases). The CDR3 is 13 amino acids. V lost 1 base to trimming and J lost 7 bases, with 10 bases between them. Germline V CDR1 and CDR2: MNHNS, SASEGT.

The chain carries TRBV6-5 and TRBJ1-1, with no clear D. Trimming removed 0 bases from V and 0 bases from J, with 8 bases in between. The CDR3 sequence is 15 residues long. Looked up from germline, CDR1 is MNHEY and CDR2 is SVGAGI. The CDR3 nucleotides read TGTGCCAGCAGTTACTCGCTACAGTTGAACACTGAAGCTTTCTTT. Its translation: CASSYSLQLNTEAFF.

The rearrangement joins TRBV7-8 to TRBJ1-5, with 9 nucleotides matching TRBD1. CDR1 SGHVS and CDR2 FQNEAQ come from the germline V gene. The length of the CDR3 is 15 residues. V shed 3 bases and J 6 bases; nucleotides not matched to a gene: 6. The CDR3 DNA follows: TGTGCCAGCAGCTTCGGGACAGGGAGTGGTCAGCCCCAGCATTTT. Protein: CASSFGTGSGQPQHF. Looking up the rest from reference TRBV7-8 and TRBJ1-5 gives the full variable domain: GAGVSQSPRYKVAKRGQDVALRCDPISGHVSLFWYQQALGQGPEFLTYFQNEAQLDKSGLPSDRFFAERPEGSVSTLKIQRTQQEDSAVYLCASSFGTGSGQPQHFGDGTRLSIL.

The gene calls are TRBV4-1 and TRBJ1-2; 7 bases match TRBD1. Germline V gene lookup returns CDR1 MGHRA and CDR2 YSYEKL. The CDR3 is 13 residues long. The V and J ends lost 6 bases and 7 bases, in that order; junction bases with no gene match: 8. The CDR3 nucleotides are TGCGCCAGCAGTTCTACAGGGGCTCTTGGCTACACCTTC. Its translation: CASSSTGALGYTF.

The chain combines TRBV12-3 or TRBV12-4 with TRBJ1-1; 11 bases fit TRBD1. The V and J ends lost 5 bases and 7 bases, in that order; junction bases with no gene match: 3. The CDR3 extends over 13 amino acids. The CDR3 is CASSGQGAGEAFF. In DNA, the CDR3 is TGTGCCAGCAGTGGACAGGGGGCAGGTGAAGCTTTCTTT.

CDR3 sequence: CASSEQFEDTQYF. DNA of the CDR3: TGCGCCAGCAGTGAGCAGTTTGAAGATACGCAGTATTTT. The chain couples TRBV10-1 to TRBJ2-3, with unresolved D. The CDR3 has 13 amino acids. The germline V gene encodes CDR1 WNHNN and CDR2 SYGVQD (reference sequence). Trimming stripped 2 bases from V and 5 bases from J, with 8 bases between.

This rearrangement joins TRBV7-9 to TRBJ2-2; 8 nucleotides agree with TRBD2. Germline-derived CDR1 and CDR2 are SEHNR and FQNEAQ (reference sequence). Losses at the gene ends were 6 bases for V and 4 bases for J; bases not matched to a gene: 10. This CDR3 comprises 16 residues. DNA of the CDR3: TGTGCCAGCAGGTCCGGGGGGGCCGGGAGCACCGGGGAGCTGTTTTTT. Translating it yields CASRSGGAGSTGELFF.

The chain links TRBV18 to TRBJ1-5; D is unresolved. Germline CDR1 is KGHSH and CDR2 is LQKENI. V was trimmed by 1 base and J by 3 bases, leaving 10 bases between them. This CDR3 region has 15 residues. CDR3 bases: TGTGCCAGCTCACCACGAGCCCCCCCCAATCAGCCCCAGCATTTT. Protein sequence: CASSPRAPPNQPQHF.

The chain recombines TRBV29-1 with TRBJ2-1; D perhaps matches TRBD2 (6 bases). V lost 0 bases and J lost 3, with 15 bases in between. The CDR3 has 16 amino acids. Germline CDR1 SQVTM, CDR2 ANQGSEA. The CDR3: CSVEDPMVADYNEQFF. The CDR3 DNA follows: TGCAGCGTTGAAGATCCGATGGTAGCGGACTACAATGAGCAGTTCTTC.

V usage is TRBV7-2 and J usage is TRBJ2-7; TRBD1 matches 9 bases. CDR1 and CDR2 from the germline V gene are SGHTA and FQGNSA. V shed 5 bases, J shed 4 bases, and the junction held 6 bases outside the gene matches. The CDR3 is 14 residues long. The CDR3 DNA follows: TGTGCCAGCAGCCTGGACAGGGGTTTGTACGAGCAGTACTTC. Translated: CASSLDRGLYEQYF.

The chain links TRBV11-2 to TRBJ1-4, with D tentatively TRBD1 (6 bases). Trimming shortened V by 5 bases and J by 3 bases, and 16 bases separated the two germline ends. The CDR3 covers 16 residues. CDR1 SGHAT and CDR2 FQNNGV come from the germline V gene. CDR3 coding DNA: TGTGCCAGCAGCCGAGCCACCGGGACACCTAATGAAAAACTGTTTTTT. This codes for CASSRATGTPNEKLFF.

The chain is built from TRBV6-5 and TRBJ1-1; D gene unclear. The germline V gene has CDR1 MNHEY and CDR2 SVGAGI. The V end was cut by 5 bases, the J end by 4 bases, with 8 bases between. The CDR3 runs 12 residues. DNA of the CDR3: TGTGCCAGCAGTCGGGGTATCACTGAAGCTTTCTTT. Amino acids: CASSRGITEAFF.

The rearrangement joins TRBV6-6 to TRBJ1-2; 8 bases align to TRBD1. The J segment lost 0 bases and the V segment lost 5 bases, leaving 11 bases of the junction unmatched. Germline V gene lookup returns CDR1 MNHNY and CDR2 SVGAGI (reference sequence). The CDR3 spans 17 residues. CDR3: CASSPMTGASSNYGYTF. The CDR3 region has the DNA TGTGCCAGCAGTCCCATGACAGGGGCATCCTCTAACTATGGCTACACCTTC.

The CDR3 DNA reads as TGTGCCAGCAGCTCCTCAGGCAGGGAACTCACCGGGGAGCTGTTTTTT. As protein: CASSSSGRELTGELFF. The V gene is TRBV7-9, the J gene TRBJ2-2; perhaps TRBD1 as D (5 bases). V was clipped by 4 bases and J by 4 bases, with 16 bases between them. Per germline, CDR1 SEHNR and CDR2 FQNEAQ (reference sequence). The CDR3 has 16 amino acids.